The T cell receptor beta chain described here comes from a study of cytomegalovirus exposure and HLA in healthy donors. The PCR made use of 60 Vbeta and 13 Jbeta primers. Assay: immunoSEQ multiplex PCR; the TCRdb copy retains only in-frame clones and omits some. The specimen's table records about 33,000 clones. The V end lost 4 bases, the J end lost 8 bases, and 17 bases lay between the germline ends. Germline CDR1 is GTSNPN and CDR2 is SVGIG (reference sequence). There are 13 residues in the CDR3. The chain employs TRBV30 and TRBJ1-2; a weak D match, TRBD1 (6 bases). Sequencing input: PBMCs. This TCR came from a middle-aged woman in good health and CMV-seropositive. The CDR3 DNA sequence: TGTGCCTGGACCAGGACAGAGGGATTAGGCTACACCTTC. Its translation is CAWTRTEGLGYTF. Supplemented by reference TRBV30 and TRBJ1-2, the full variable domain reads SQTIHQWPATLVQPVGSPLSLECTVEGTSNPNLYWYRQAAGRGLQLLFYSVGIGQISSEVPQNLSASRPQDRQFILSSKKLLLSDSGFYLCAWTRTEGLGYTFGSGTRLTVV.